Listed below are T cell receptor beta chains from one sample, sequenced in a study of OX40 agonist ivuxolimab in advanced cancers. Here immunoSEQ multiplex PCR was the method, and the copy in TCRdb shows in-frame clones only, minus some. The sample lists tens of thousands of clones; 88% were seen once. This specimen was CD4+ or CD8+ T cells sorted from blood, taken in a trial of the OX40 agonist ivuxolimab. The receptors were gathered from an adult with an advanced solid tumor such as melanoma, head and neck, liver or kidney cancer. The CDR3 runs from the conserved cysteine through the conserved F or W. A D gene is named only where the DNA matches it firmly. Some rows have no size entry. The others give once, few or many, or a class for an expanded clone.

j_call v_call clone_size d_call cdr3_nt cdr3_aa
TRBJ1-5 TRBV6-1 NA TRBD1 TGTGCCAGCAGTTGGACAGGGGCGCTCAATCAGCCCCAGCATTTT CASSWTGALNQPQHF
TRBJ2-1 TRBV29-1 NA NA TGCAGCGTTACCCGGGACGCCAAGGGGGAGCAGTTCTTC CSVTRDAKGEQFF
TRBJ2-3 TRBV7-8 NA TRBD1 TGTGCCAGCAGCTTAGTCAGAGGGGGCGCGACAGATACGCAGTATTTT CASSLVRGGATDTQYF
TRBJ1-4 TRBV29-1 NA NA TGCAGCGTTGAAAGCCAGGGTCTTGAAAAACTGTTTTTT CSVESQGLEKLFF
TRBJ2-3 TRBV7-3 NA NA TGTGCCAGCAGCTTAACGGGCGGGAAGGGCACAGATACGCAGTATTTT CASSLTGGKGTDTQYF
TRBJ2-4 TRBV5-4 NA NA TGTGCCAGCAGCACCACCGGGGCCAAAAACATTCAGTACTTC CASSTTGAKNIQYF
TRBJ2-1 TRBV27 NA NA TGTGCCAGCAGTCCACAGTTCGGTGAGCAGTTCTTC CASSPQFGEQFF
TRBJ1-2 TRBV6-1 NA TRBD1 TGTGCCAGCAGTGGAGACAGGGGGAACTATGGCTACACCTTC CASSGDRGNYGYTF
TRBJ1-2 TRBV7-9 NA NA TGTGCCAGCAGCTTCTCCGGGGCTGGTGGCTACACCTTC CASSFSGAGGYTF
TRBJ2-5 TRBV9 NA NA TGTGCCAGCAGCGTAGCTGGTGGGGGGCTAGAGACCCAGTACTTC CASSVAGGGLETQYF
TRBJ2-5 TRBV5-1 few TRBD1 TGCGCCAGCAGCTTGTCTCCGGGACAGGGGGCTTTCCAGTACTTC CASSLSPGQGAFQYF
TRBJ2-3 TRBV5-1 NA NA TGCGCCAGCAGCCCCGACTCAGATACGCAGTATTTT CASSPDSDTQYF
TRBJ2-5 TRBV10-2 once TRBD2 TGCGCCAGCAGTGGGGGACTAGCGGGAGGAGAGGGGGAGACCCAGTACTTC CASSGGLAGGEGETQYF
TRBJ2-1 TRBV10-2 NA NA TGCGCCAGCAGTGAGCAAGTCGGGGGACAAGAACCGGCGGAGCAGTTCTTC CASSEQVGGQEPAEQFF
TRBJ2-1 TRBV28 NA NA TGTGCCAGCAGTTTGACAGCTTACAATGAGCAGTTCTTC CASSLTAYNEQFF
TRBJ2-7 TRBV19 NA NA TGTGCCAGTAGTATAGGGCAGGAACCCATCGTGCAGTACTTC CASSIGQEPIVQYF
TRBJ2-5 TRBV30 NA TRBD2 TGTGCCTGGCGGGGGGTAGCGGGAGGACAAGAGACCCAGTACTTC CAWRGVAGGQETQYF
TRBJ2-3 TRBV18 NA NA TGTGCCAGCTCATACGGGGGAGGCACAGATACGCAGTATTTT CASSYGGGTDTQYF
TRBJ1-4 TRBV28 NA TRBD1 TGTGCCAGCAGAAAGGGTAGGGGACAGGGGGAAAAACTGTTTTTT CASRKGRGQGEKLFF
TRBJ2-2 TRBV2 many NA TGTGCCAGCAGTGGGACCGACGCGAACACCGGGGAGCTGTTTTTT CASSGTDANTGELFF
TRBJ2-7 TRBV11-2 NA TRBD2 TGTGCCAGCAGCTTAGCGCAGTCAGCGGGAATCTCCTACGAGCAGTACTTC CASSLAQSAGISYEQYF